One sample yielded the 20 T cell receptor beta chains listed below, sequenced in a study of blood T cell repertoires in COVID-19. Clones were sequenced by immunoSEQ multiplex PCR, and TCRdb holds only the in-frame ones, with some missing. The sample includes about 230,000 clones, roughly 84% of them seen just once. Material: peripheral blood. These receptors were obtained from a woman aged 80 or over with active or convalescent COVID-19.

The chain's CDR3 is CASSQVTSGSNEQFF. The CDR3 coding sequence is TGTGCCAGCAGCCAAGTCACTAGCGGCTCCAATGAGCAGTTCTTC. The chain uses TRBV4-2 and TRBJ2-1; TRBD2 agrees at 8 bases. CDR3 length equals 15 residues. From germline, CDR1 is LGHNA and CDR2 YNFKEQ. J lost 6 bases, V lost 1 base, and 5 bases had no gene match.

The chain carries TRBV7-3 and TRBJ2-6; 15 bases fit TRBD2. The CDR3 loop spans 20 amino acids. Germline lookup yields CDR1 SGHTA and CDR2 FQGTGA. Trimming took 3 bases from V and 0 from J; bases not matched to a gene: 6. The CDR3 spells CASSFRRTSGGASGANVLTF. The CDR3 DNA is TGTGCCAGCAGCTTCCGCCGGACTAGCGGGGGGGCCTCTGGGGCCAACGTCCTGACTTTC.

This chain connects TRBV7-8 to TRBJ2-5, with 7 bases that match TRBD2. Germline-derived CDR1 and CDR2 are SGHVS and FQNEAQ. The length of the CDR3 is 14 residues. V trimming: 4 bases; J trimming: 2 bases; junction bases outside the gene matches: 4. CDR3 sequence (DNA): TGTGCCAGCAGCTCCGGACTAGGGCAAGAGACCCAGTACTTC. Its protein product is CASSSGLGQETQYF.

The J gene is TRBJ1-1, the V gene TRBV30; 11 nucleotides agree with TRBD1. The CDR3 totals 15 residues. The trim removed 3 bases at V and 3 bases at J, leaving 6 bases unmatched. In germline, CDR1 is GTSNPN, CDR2 SVGIG (reference sequence). The CDR3 nucleotides read TGTGCCTGGAGCAAAGGGACAGGGGGGTACACTGAAGCTTTCTTT. This translates into CAWSKGTGGYTEAFF.

The chain links TRBV5-1 to TRBJ2-2, with a possible D match to TRBD2 (5 bases). V gave up 3 bases and J gave up 0 bases, with 9 bases separating them. CDR3 length: 15 residues. In germline, CDR1 is SGHRS, CDR2 YFSETQ. The DNA of the CDR3 is TGCGCCAGCAGCTGGTGGGAGACGAACACCGGGGAGCTGTTTTTT. Translated, it gives CASSWWETNTGELFF.

The chain joins TRBV2 to TRBJ1-1, with D possibly TRBD1 on 6 matching bases. Germline V gene sequence: CDR1 SNHLY, CDR2 FYNNEI. The CDR3 runs 14 residues. V shed 7 bases and J shed 3 bases, with 15 bases lying between them. CDR3 region: CASTSYKGDTEAFF. DNA of the CDR3: TGTGCCAGCACCTCCTATAAGGGGGACACTGAAGCTTTCTTT.

The rearrangement links TRBV5-1 to TRBJ1-6; D is undetermined. Germline loops: CDR1 SGHRS, CDR2 YFSETQ. The germline V and J ends were trimmed by 1 base and 3 bases, with 8 bases remaining between them. The CDR3 is 15 residues long. This CDR3 is CASSLTANYNSPLHF. The CDR3 bases are TGCGCCAGCAGCTTGACAGCAAACTATAATTCACCCCTCCACTTT. Full variable domain (missing parts from reference TRBV5-1 and TRBJ1-6): KAGVTQTPRYLIKTRGQQVTLSCSPISGHRSVSWYQQTPGQGLQFLFEYFSETQRNKGNFPGRFSGRQFSNSRSEMNVSTLELGDSALYLCASSLTANYNSPLHFGNGTRLTVT.

The rearrangement joins TRBV18 to TRBJ1-6; 7 bases map to TRBD1. The CDR3 has 15 residues. Per germline, CDR1 KGHSH and CDR2 LQKENI. The V and J ends lost 0 bases and 7 bases, in that order; junction bases with no gene match: 3. The CDR3 loop is CASSPPGTVNSPLHF. CDR3 bases: TGTGCCAGCTCACCACCCGGGACAGTCAATTCACCCCTCCACTTT. The variable domain in full, with the rest retrieved from reference TRBV18 and TRBJ1-6, is NAGVMQNPRHLVRRRGQEARLRCSPMKGHSHVYWYRQLPEEGLKFMVYLQKENIIDESGMPKERFSAEFPKEGPSILRIQQVVRGDSAAYFCASSPPGTVNSPLHFGNGTRLTVT.

The V gene is TRBV6-1, the J gene TRBJ2-1; 14 positions agree with TRBD2. This CDR3 contains 16 residues. V was pared by 3 bases and J by 10 bases, with 8 bases of the junction left unmatched. Germline CDR1 and CDR2: MNHNS and SASEGT. The CDR3: CASSEQPGLAGAEQFF. In nucleotides, the CDR3 is TGTGCCAGCAGTGAGCAGCCGGGACTAGCGGGAGCCGAGCAGTTCTTC.

The V and J genes are TRBV5-1 and TRBJ2-2, with a weak D call TRBD2 (6 bases). V was trimmed by 0 bases and J by 0 bases, leaving 12 bases between them. This CDR3 is 17 amino acids long. Germline CDR1 reads SGHRS; CDR2 reads YFSETQ. The CDR3 bases are TGCGCCAGCAGCTTGGCCGTGGGGACTTCGAACACCGGGGAGCTGTTTTTT. Translating it yields CASSLAVGTSNTGELFF.

This chain joins TRBV14 and TRBJ2-2, with TRBD2 matching 8 bases. This CDR3 spans 15 amino acids. V was pared by 0 bases and J by 9 bases, with 6 bases of the junction left unmatched. Per germline, CDR1 SGHDN and CDR2 FVKESK. The CDR3 DNA sequence: TGTGCCAGCAGCCAAGATGCGGGGGGACACCGGGAGCTGTTTTTT. This codes for CASSQDAGGHRELFF.

The rearrangement uses TRBV2 and TRBJ2-5; 10 positions match TRBD2. The V gene's germline CDR1 is SNHLY and CDR2 FYNNEI. There are 13 residues in the CDR3. Losses at the gene ends were 7 bases for V and 2 bases for J; bases not matched to a gene: 1. Here the CDR3 DNA reads TGTGCCAGCACTAGCGGGGGACAAGAGACCCAGTACTTC. Protein product: CASTSGGQETQYF.

The rearrangement links TRBV21-1 to TRBJ1-2; the D call of TRBD1 is as the table states it, not checked on the DNA. TRBV21-1 is deemed a pseudogene. The CDR3 is 15 residues long. The CDR3 sequence is CASAGTGGENYGYTF. DNA of the CDR3: TGTGCCAGCGCCGGGACAGGGGGTGAGAACTATGGCTACACCTTC.

This chain joins TRBV7-2 and TRBJ2-3, with D tentatively TRBD2 (5 bases). Germline V gene sequence: CDR1 SGHTA, CDR2 FQGNSA. The CDR3 loop spans 15 amino acids. V shed 3 bases and J shed 6 bases, with 16 bases lying between them. This chain's CDR3 is CASSFSLADSDTQYF. In DNA form, the CDR3 reads TGTGCCAGCAGCTTCTCGCTAGCCGACTCGGATACGCAGTATTTT.

The chain links TRBV7-2 to TRBJ2-3, with a possible D match to TRBD2 (6 bases). Germline V gene sequence: CDR1 SGHTA, CDR2 FQGNSA. The CDR3 is 15 amino acids. Deletions cut 5 bases from V and 6 bases from J, with 18 bases between. CDR3 residues: CASSLNSGEPDTQYF. The CDR3 coding sequence is TGTGCCAGCAGCCTAAACTCGGGGGAACCGGATACGCAGTATTTT. The full variable domain, completed using reference TRBV7-2 and TRBJ2-3, is GAGVSQSPSNKVTEKGKDVELRCDPISGHTALYWYRQSLGQGLEFLIYFQGNSAPDKSGLPSDRFSAERTGGSVSTLTIQRTQQEDSAVYLCASSLNSGEPDTQYFGPGTRLTVL.

This clone was seen a single time. The chain carries TRBV5-8 and TRBJ1-1; weak D call: TRBD1 (5 bases). Trimming cost V 10 bases and J 5 bases, with 12 bases left between them. Germline V gives CDR1 SGHTS, CDR2 YDEGEE. CDR3 length: 11 amino acids. DNA for the CDR3: TGTGCCTCGCCGGGGGGAACTGAAGCTTTCTTT. It encodes CASPGGTEAFF.

This clone was seen only a few times. The chain uses TRBV7-6 and TRBJ2-7; D not certain. The germline CDR1 and CDR2 sequences are SGHVS and FNYEAQ. Deletions cut 5 bases from V and 1 base from J, with 12 bases between. This CDR3 has 14 amino acids. CDR3 in DNA: TGTGCCAGCAGCCTTAGAGAGGCGTCCTACGAGCAGTACTTC. Translation: CASSLREASYEQYF.

V and J are TRBV21-1 and TRBJ2-1; the listed D gene, TRBD1, was not tested against the DNA. TRBV21-1 is recorded as a pseudogene. There are 19 residues in the CDR3. The CDR3 region has the DNA TGTGCCAGCAGCAAAGCGCGAGACAGCGACCGGACCTCGAACAATGAGCAGTTCTTC. Its translation: CASSKARDSDRTSNNEQFF.

The V call is TRBV3-1 (or the pseudogene TRBV3-2), the J call TRBJ2-3, with 14 bases lining up with TRBD2. Per the germline V gene, CDR1 is LGHDT and CDR2 is YNNKEL (reference sequence). The J segment lost 7 bases and the V segment lost 4 bases, leaving 7 bases of the junction unmatched. The length of the CDR3 is 16 residues. CDR3 residues: CASSRRLAGGPNTQYF. DNA of the CDR3: TGTGCCAGCAGCCGTCGACTAGCGGGAGGGCCGAATACGCAGTATTTT.

This sequence joins TRBV2 and TRBJ1-3; 10 nucleotides align to TRBD1. Germline CDR1 reads SNHLY; CDR2 reads FYNNEI. The CDR3 has 14 residues. V shed 10 bases, J shed 1 base, and the junction held 4 bases outside the gene matches. CDR3 amino acids: CATGQGVSGNTIYF. CDR3 in DNA: TGTGCCACTGGACAGGGGGTATCTGGAAACACCATATATTTT.